This T cell receptor (beta chain) stems from a study of control samples from healthy donors and cancer patients. The CDR3 length is 15 residues. V gave up 8 bases and J gave up 1 base; unmatched junction bases: 6. The germline V gene has CDR1 MNHEY and CDR2 SVGAGI. TCRdb's table, derived via immunoSEQ multiplex PCR, lists solely in-frame clones and lacks some. The sample lists roughly 120,000 clones, about 93% occurring once. The genes are TRBV6-5 and TRBJ1-1, with 11 bases identical to TRBD1. The source is a man aged 45-60 years with head and neck cancer. Sequenced: PBMCs. The CDR3, as DNA: TGTGCCAGCGGGACAGGGGGTATTGCGAACACTGAAGCTTTCTTT. Translated: CASGTGGIANTEAFF.